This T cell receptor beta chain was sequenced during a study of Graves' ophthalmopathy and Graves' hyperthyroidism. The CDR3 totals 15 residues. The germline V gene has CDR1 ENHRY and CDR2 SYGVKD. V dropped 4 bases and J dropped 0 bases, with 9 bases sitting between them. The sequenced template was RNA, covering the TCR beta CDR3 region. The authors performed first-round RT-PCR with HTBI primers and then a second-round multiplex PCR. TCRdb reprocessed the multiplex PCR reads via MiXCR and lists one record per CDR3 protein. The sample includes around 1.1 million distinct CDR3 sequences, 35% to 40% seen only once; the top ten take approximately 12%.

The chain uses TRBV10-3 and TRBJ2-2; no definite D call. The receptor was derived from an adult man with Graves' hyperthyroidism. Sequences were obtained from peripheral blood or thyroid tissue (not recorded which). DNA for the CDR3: TGTGCCATCAGTGTTAAGGGCACGAACACCGGGGAGCTGTTTTTT. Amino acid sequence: CAISVKGTNTGELFF.